This TCR beta chain is from a study of blood T cell repertoires in COVID-19. Turning to the study itself: The study drew acute and convalescent COVID-19 samples from the United States, Italy and Spain.

TCRdb keeps only in-frame clones here, not all; method: immunoSEQ multiplex PCR. The table records about 270,000 clones, approximately 92% of them present only once. Those enrolled, adults aged 18 to 89 years, came from about two dozen US areas. The study counted Cohort 3 donors as recovered given two negative PCRs, clearance, or symptom resolution. Sequenced: PBMCs or T cells enriched from blood (not recorded which). The TCR originated in a woman under 30 who had recovered from COVID-19.

CDR3 DNA sequence: TGCGCCAGCACCACGATCCCGAGACTAGCGGGGGACACCGGGGAGCTGTTTTTT. The encoded protein is CASTTIPRLAGDTGELFF. V usage is TRBV5-1 and J usage is TRBJ2-2; 12 bases align to TRBD2. CDR3 length: 18 residues. The junction had 12 bases not matched to a gene; V was cut back by 6 bases and J by 3 bases. The germline CDR1 and CDR2 sequences are SGHRS and YFSETQ. The whole variable domain, remainder taken from reference TRBV5-1 and TRBJ2-2, is KAGVTQTPRYLIKTRGQQVTLSCSPISGHRSVSWYQQTPGQGLQFLFEYFSETQRNKGNFPGRFSGRQFSNSRSEMNVSTLELGDSALYLCASTTIPRLAGDTGELFFGEGSRLTVL.